The source of this TCR beta chain is a study of beta chain features in type 1 diabetes. Notes on the study in general: Insertion counts at VDJ junctions were lower in type 1 diabetes patients, who also showed more deletions there. In the patient group, naive, central memory and Treg TCRB repertoires seemed more alike than in the healthy donor group. Across all four CD4+ subsets, people with type 1 diabetes showed modestly shorter TCRB CDR3s.

The germline V and J ends were trimmed by 7 bases and 8 bases, with 17 bases remaining between them. Germline lookup yields CDR1 MDHEN and CDR2 SYDVKM. The CDR3 runs to 14 residues. As to this clone: What it binds is unknown.

Staining for CD45RO/CCR7/CD25/CD127/CD95/CD27 allowed sorting of CD4+ naive, central memory, regulatory and stem cell-like memory cells. The whole isolated RNA underwent reverse transcription, so sequencing captured expressed TCRB transcripts. Naive, central memory and regulatory T cell samples averaged around 3.9 million reads. The repertoire was sequenced with immunoSEQ multiplex PCR; TCRdb's copy has only in-frame clones and lacks some. The sample includes about 150,000 clones, over 6% of them seen just once. The chain joins TRBV28 to TRBJ1-4, with D uncertain. The sample consisted of central memory CD4+ T cells from blood. The sequence was collected from a man aged 18 to 29 with type 1 diabetes. The CDR3 DNA reads TGTGCCAGCAATCAGGCAGGTAGAAGAGAAAAACTGTTTTTT. Protein: CASNQAGRREKLFF.